A single sample is the source of the 9 T cell receptor beta chains below, sequenced in a study of T cells in Graves' hyperthyroidism and ophthalmopathy. Using RNA transcripts as the source, TCR beta CDR3 regions were amplified. The study used the HTBI primer set for a first-round RT-PCR of the TCR CDR3. TCRdb reprocessed the multiplex PCR reads with MiXCR, giving one entry per CDR3 protein. The repertoire holds hundreds of thousands of distinct CDR3 sequences, with roughly 20% as singletons. The material sequenced was blood. These receptors were obtained from a young man with Graves' ophthalmopathy.

This clonotype was seen at least ten times. V and J are TRBV11-2 and TRBJ2-5; 14 bases are a match to TRBD2. In germline, CDR1 is SGHAT, CDR2 FQNNGV. V was pared by 2 bases and J by 5 bases, with 4 bases of the junction left unmatched. This CDR3 comprises 16 residues. The CDR3 DNA follows: TGTGCCAGCAGCTTACTTGGGACTAGCGGGAGTGAGACCCAGTACTTC. As protein: CASSLLGTSGSETQYF. The whole variable domain, remainder taken from reference TRBV11-2 and TRBJ2-5, is EAGVAQSPRYKIIEKRQSVAFWCNPISGHATLYWYQQILGQGPKLLIQFQNNGVVDDSQLPKDRFSAERLKGVDSTLKIQPAKLEDSAVYLCASSLLGTSGSETQYFGPGTRLLVL.

V gene TRBV4-2 combines with J gene TRBJ2-1, with 8 bases that match TRBD2. The germline V gene has CDR1 LGHNA and CDR2 YNFKEQ. The CDR3 has 15 residues. V dropped 1 base and J dropped 6; count of bases not matched to a gene: 5. The CDR3, as DNA: TGTGCCAGCAGCCAAGGGACTAGCTCCAGCAATGAGCAGTTCTTC. This translates into CASSQGTSSSNEQFF.

In its sample, this clonotype was seen once. The chain carries TRBV9 and TRBJ2-1; weak D call: TRBD2 (7 bases). The CDR3 length is 15 residues. Germline assignment: CDR1 SGDLS and CDR2 YYNGEE. V was pared by 1 base and J by 10 bases, with 18 bases between. The CDR3 sequence: CASSVWGASGEEQFF. DNA for the CDR3: TGTGCCAGCAGCGTATGGGGGGCCAGCGGGGAAGAGCAGTTCTTC.

This clonotype was observed a handful of times. V gene TRBV27 combines with J gene TRBJ2-7, with D perhaps matching TRBD1 (6 bases). The germline gives CDR1 MNHEY, CDR2 SMNVEV (reference sequence). The CDR3 runs 15 residues. V lost 5 bases and J lost 5, with 19 bases in between. This CDR3 reads CASSPPRGSRHEQYF. The CDR3 nucleotides read TGTGCCAGCAGTCCCCCCAGGGGTAGCCGCCACGAGCAGTACTTC.

The chain carries TRBV5-6 and TRBJ2-1; a weak D match, TRBD2 (5 bases). From germline, CDR1 is SGHDT and CDR2 YYEEEE. Trimming took 4 bases from V and 4 from J, leaving 18 bases between them. The CDR3 is 16 residues long. The CDR3 DNA reads as TGTGCCAGCAGCACTCCCCGGGAACCAGTATACAATGAGCAGTTCTTC. Amino acid sequence: CASSTPREPVYNEQFF.

The rearrangement uses TRBV2 and TRBJ1-5, with 7 bases identical to TRBD1. The CDR3 runs to 16 residues. Germline V lookup: CDR1 SNHLY, CDR2 FYNNEI. With V trimmed by 2 bases and J by 1 base, 5 bases remained unmatched. DNA of the CDR3: TGTGCCAGCAGTGAACAGGGGGAAGGAAGCAATCAGCCCCAGCATTTT. Translation gives CASSEQGEGSNQPQHF.

The sample holds a few counts of this clonotype. Here the CDR3 DNA reads TGTGCCATCGGGGGACTGGACGGCAATGAGCAGTTCTTC. Translation: CAIGGLDGNEQFF. The chain couples TRBV10-3 to TRBJ2-1; maybe TRBD2 (6 bases). This CDR3 is built from 13 residues. The V and J ends lost 8 bases and 6 bases respectively, with 14 bases between them. Per the germline V gene, CDR1 is ENHRY and CDR2 is SYGVKD.

There are a few counts of this clonotype. The rearrangement uses TRBV28 and TRBJ2-3; TRBD2 matches at 12 bases. Germline V CDR1 and CDR2: MDHEN, SYDVKM. After removal of 3 bases from V and 1 base from J, the junction contained 11 bases not matched to a gene. CDR3 size: 19 residues. The CDR3 sequence is CASSFDASGRARGTDTQYF. The CDR3 bases are TGTGCCAGCAGTTTCGATGCTAGCGGGAGGGCCAGGGGCACAGATACGCAGTATTTT.

This rearrangement joins TRBV6-2 or TRBV6-3 to TRBJ1-4; tentatively, D is TRBD1 (5 bases). Germline-derived CDR1 and CDR2 are MNHEY and SVGEGT. This CDR3 is 18 amino acids long. V shed 0 bases and J shed 3 bases, with 17 bases lying between them. The CDR3 loop is CASSYSPIVGAANEKLFF. In DNA, the CDR3 is TGTGCCAGCAGTTACTCACCGATCGTAGGGGCTGCTAATGAAAAACTGTTTTTT.